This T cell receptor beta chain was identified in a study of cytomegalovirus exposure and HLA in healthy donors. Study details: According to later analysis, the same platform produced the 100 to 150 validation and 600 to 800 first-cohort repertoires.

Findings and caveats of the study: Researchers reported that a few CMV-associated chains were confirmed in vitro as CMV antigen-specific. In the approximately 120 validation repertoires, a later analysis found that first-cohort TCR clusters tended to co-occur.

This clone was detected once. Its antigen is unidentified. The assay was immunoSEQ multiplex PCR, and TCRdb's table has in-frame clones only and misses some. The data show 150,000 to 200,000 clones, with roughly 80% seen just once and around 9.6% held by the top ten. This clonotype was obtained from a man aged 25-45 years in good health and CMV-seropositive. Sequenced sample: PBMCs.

In DNA, the CDR3 is TGTGCCAGTAGCGGGAATGCCCTGTCTGAGCAGTACTTC. Encoded protein: CASSGNALSEQYF. The V call is TRBV19, the J call TRBJ2-7, with TRBD2 as a possible D gene (5 bases). Germline loops: CDR1 LNHDA, CDR2 SQIVND (reference sequence). V was trimmed by 6 bases and J by 7 bases, leaving 16 bases between them. The CDR3 spans 13 residues.